This T cell receptor beta chain comes out of a study of T-cell reconstitution after alpha-beta-depleted transplantation in children. Whole-study findings and limits: From surviving recipient T cells and thymic progenitors came the high day-60 TCRbeta diversity observed in some patients. As was reported, about two months after transplant, alpha-beta T cells came from several hundred expanded graft clones.

For this clonotype: Its matching antigen is unknown.

Preparing the TCRbeta library involved the use of unique molecular identifiers. TCRdb redid the calling of the PCR reads with MiXCR, one entry per CDR3 protein. The data hold 500,000 to 750,000 distinct CDR3 sequences, with 10% to 15% observed a single time. This clonotype was obtained from a male patient younger than 18 who had a stem cell transplant for acute myeloid leukemia, so the T cells may come from the graft donor. Sample: PBMCs, mostly from graft donor cells, taken 360 days after TCRalphabeta/CD19-depleted stem cell transplant.

The CDR3 here is CASSVDPGGPDTGELFF. The DNA for the CDR3 is TGTGCCAGCAGCGTAGATCCAGGGGGCCCCGACACCGGGGAGCTGTTTTTT. This chain links TRBV9 with TRBJ2-2, with 8 bases identical to TRBD1. The CDR3 runs 17 residues. With 0 bases clipped from V and 3 bases from J, the junction kept 7 bases outside the gene matches. Germline loops: CDR1 SGDLS, CDR2 YYNGEE.